What follows describes a single T cell receptor beta chain. Per the study methods: Estimated nucleated cell counts came from reference gene primer amplification. Data came from immunoSEQ multiplex PCR; TCRdb stores just in-frame clones and leaves some out. V and J calls and clone size follow that table, whereas D and trimming were derived from the DNA. The sample includes some 200,000 clones, about 80% of them seen just once. The J segment lost 5 bases and the V segment lost 1 base, leaving 5 bases of the junction unmatched. Germline V gives CDR1 GTSNPN, CDR2 SVGIG (reference sequence). The CDR3 sequence is 15 residues long. These data come from a study of blood T cell repertoires in COVID-19.

Sequenced: PBMCs or T cells enriched from blood (not recorded which). The gene calls are TRBV30 and TRBJ1-5; 10 bases align to TRBD1. The clonotype comes from a man between 35 and 55 years old who had recovered from COVID-19. Here the CDR3 reads CAWSAGQGGHQPQHF. Written as DNA, the CDR3 is TGTGCCTGGAGTGCCGGACAGGGGGGACATCAGCCCCAGCATTTT.